The T cell receptor beta chain under discussion was sequenced for a study of persistence of HIV-infected CD4 T cells. Of note for this clone: The antigen is unknown.

Unmatched junction bases numbered 10, after V lost 5 bases and J lost 4 bases. Germline CDR1 is MDHEN and CDR2 is SYDVKM. This CDR3 comprises 15 residues. Stimulation used 7.5 to 10 ug/mL lysate from CMV-infected fibroblasts. Memory cells lacking CD40L and CD69 with high CD45RO were sorted. The libraries were made with immunoSEQ version 4 in survey mode. Here immunoSEQ multiplex PCR was the method, and the copy in TCRdb shows in-frame clones only, minus some. The repertoire holds under 40,000 clones, with roughly 80% as singletons. This TCR derives from an adult woman with HIV who was CMV-seropositive. The J gene is TRBJ1-2, the V gene TRBV28, with 7 bases that match TRBD1. The specimen comprised CD4+ T cells sorted from PBMCs after approximately 19-hour stimulation, sampled from a patient who received antiretroviral therapy. In DNA, the CDR3 is TGTGCCAGCAGTCCACTCACAGGGGCCCGCTATGGCTACACCTTC. Translated, it gives CASSPLTGARYGYTF.